This T cell receptor (beta chain) was captured in a study of Graves' ophthalmopathy and Graves' hyperthyroidism. The sample holds many counts of this clonotype. Its antigen is as yet unknown. This CDR3 is 14 amino acids long. Per germline, CDR1 SGHNT and CDR2 YENEEA. Trimming removed 4 bases from V and 5 bases from J; junction bases left unmatched: 4. Study-wide findings and caveats: Most thyroid-expanded clonotypes exceeding 0.001 frequency were also found in blood. Ophthalmopathy progression was predicted by the model at less than 71% sensitivity and 72% to 80% specificity.

Amplification of TCR beta CDR3 regions used RNA transcripts. In the first round, RT-PCR was carried out with HTBI primers, and a multiplex PCR formed the second round. TCRdb processed the multiplex PCR reads anew with MiXCR; each CDR3 protein has one entry. The sample has about 480,000 distinct CDR3 sequences, approximately 15% seen once. This clonotype was obtained from a young woman with Graves' ophthalmopathy. This chain joins TRBV11-3 and TRBJ2-5, with 10 bases fitting TRBD2. The sample was blood. The CDR3 coding sequence is TGTGCCAGCAGCTCCGGACTAGCGGTGGAGACCCAGTACTTC. As protein: CASSSGLAVETQYF.